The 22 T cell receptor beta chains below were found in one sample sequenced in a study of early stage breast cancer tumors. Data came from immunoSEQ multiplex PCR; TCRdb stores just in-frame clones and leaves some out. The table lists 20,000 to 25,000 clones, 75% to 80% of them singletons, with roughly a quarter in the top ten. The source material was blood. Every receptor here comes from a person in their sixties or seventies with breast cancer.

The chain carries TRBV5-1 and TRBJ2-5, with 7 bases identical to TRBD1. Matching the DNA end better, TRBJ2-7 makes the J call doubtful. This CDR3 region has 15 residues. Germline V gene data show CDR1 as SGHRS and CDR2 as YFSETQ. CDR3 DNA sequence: TGCGCCAGCGCAGGGGGAGAAGTTTATTCCTACGAGCAGTACTTC. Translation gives CASAGGEVYSYEQYF.

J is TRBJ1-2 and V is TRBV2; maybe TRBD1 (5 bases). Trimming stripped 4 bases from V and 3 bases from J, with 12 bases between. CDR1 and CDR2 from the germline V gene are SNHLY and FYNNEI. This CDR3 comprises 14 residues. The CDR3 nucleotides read TGTGCCAGCAGTGCAGGGCAGGCCCACTATGGCTACACCTTC. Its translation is CASSAGQAHYGYTF.

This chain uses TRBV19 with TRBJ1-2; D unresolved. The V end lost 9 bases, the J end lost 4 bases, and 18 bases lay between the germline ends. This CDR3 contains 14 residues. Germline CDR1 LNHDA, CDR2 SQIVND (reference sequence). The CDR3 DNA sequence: TGTGCCAGCTTATTCAGAGAGCGAGGCTATGGCTACACCTTC. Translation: CASLFRERGYGYTF.

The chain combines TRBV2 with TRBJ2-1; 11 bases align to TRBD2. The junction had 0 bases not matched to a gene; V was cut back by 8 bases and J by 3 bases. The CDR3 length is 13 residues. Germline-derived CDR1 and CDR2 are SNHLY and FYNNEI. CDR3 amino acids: CASGTSGYNEQFF. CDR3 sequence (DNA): TGTGCCAGCGGGACTAGCGGCTACAATGAGCAGTTCTTC.

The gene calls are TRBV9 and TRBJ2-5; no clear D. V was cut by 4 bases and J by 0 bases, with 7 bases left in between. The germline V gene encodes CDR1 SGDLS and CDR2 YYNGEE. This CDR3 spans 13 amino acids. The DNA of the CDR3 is TGTGCCAGCAGCTTGTCTGACCAAGAGACCCAGTACTTC. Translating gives CASSLSDQETQYF. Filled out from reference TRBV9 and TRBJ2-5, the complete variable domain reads DSGVTQTPKHLITATGQRVTLRCSPRSGDLSVYWYQQSLDQGLQFLIQYYNGEERAKGNILERFSAQQFPDLHSELNLSSLELGDSALYFCASSLSDQETQYFGPGTRLLVL.

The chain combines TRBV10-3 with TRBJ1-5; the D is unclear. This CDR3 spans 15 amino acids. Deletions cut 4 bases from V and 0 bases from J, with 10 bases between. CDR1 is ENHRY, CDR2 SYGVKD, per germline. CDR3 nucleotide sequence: TGTGCCATCAGTGGTCAAGTAGATAGCAATCAGCCCCAGCATTTT. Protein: CAISGQVDSNQPQHF.

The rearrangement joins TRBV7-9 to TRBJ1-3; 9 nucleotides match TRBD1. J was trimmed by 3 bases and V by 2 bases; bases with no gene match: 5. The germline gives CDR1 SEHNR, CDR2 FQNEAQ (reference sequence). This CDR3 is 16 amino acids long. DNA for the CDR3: TGTGCCAGCAGCTTAACCACAGGGGGCCGTGGAAACACCATATATTTT. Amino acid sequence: CASSLTTGGRGNTIYF. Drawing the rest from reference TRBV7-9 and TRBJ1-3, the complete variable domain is DTGVSQNPRHKITKRGQNVTFRCDPISEHNRLYWYRQTLGQGPEFLTYFQNEAQLEKSRLLSDRFSAERPKGSFSTLEIQRTEQGDSAMYLCASSLTTGGRGNTIYFGEGSWLTVV.

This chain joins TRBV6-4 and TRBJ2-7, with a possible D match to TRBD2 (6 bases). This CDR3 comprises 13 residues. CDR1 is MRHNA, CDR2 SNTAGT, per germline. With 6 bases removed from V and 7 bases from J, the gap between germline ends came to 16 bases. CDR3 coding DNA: TGTGCCAGCAGCCGGGACTTCCTGGGGGAGCAGTACTTC. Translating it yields CASSRDFLGEQYF.

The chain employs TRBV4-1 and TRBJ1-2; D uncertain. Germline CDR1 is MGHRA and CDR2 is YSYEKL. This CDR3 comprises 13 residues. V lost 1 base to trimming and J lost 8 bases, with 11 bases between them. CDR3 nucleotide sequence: TGCGCCAGCAGCCAAGCCTCCGTCAGCGGCTACACCTTC. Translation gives CASSQASVSGYTF.

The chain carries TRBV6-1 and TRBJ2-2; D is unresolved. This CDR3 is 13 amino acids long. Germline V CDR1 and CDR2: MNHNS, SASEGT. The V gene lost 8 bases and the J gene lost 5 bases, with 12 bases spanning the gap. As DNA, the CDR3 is TGTGCCAGCTTAAGCAGAAGAACCGGGGAGCTGTTTTTT. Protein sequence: CASLSRRTGELFF.

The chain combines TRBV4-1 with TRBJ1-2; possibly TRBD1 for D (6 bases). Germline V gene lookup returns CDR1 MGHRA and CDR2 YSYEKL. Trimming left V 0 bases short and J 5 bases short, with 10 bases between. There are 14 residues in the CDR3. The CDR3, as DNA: TGCGCCAGCAGCCAAGACAGGGGCCCGTATGGCTACACCTTC. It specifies CASSQDRGPYGYTF.

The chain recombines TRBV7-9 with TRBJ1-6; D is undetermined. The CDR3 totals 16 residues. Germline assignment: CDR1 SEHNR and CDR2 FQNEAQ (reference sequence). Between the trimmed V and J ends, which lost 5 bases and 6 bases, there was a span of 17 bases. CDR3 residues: CASSPPGVEGNSPLHF. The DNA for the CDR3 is TGTGCCAGCAGCCCCCCCGGGGTAGAGGGTAATTCACCCCTCCACTTT.

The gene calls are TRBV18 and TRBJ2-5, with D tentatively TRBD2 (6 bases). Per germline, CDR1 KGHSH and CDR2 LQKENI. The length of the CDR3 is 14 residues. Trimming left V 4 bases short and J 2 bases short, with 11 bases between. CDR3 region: CASSLEGGQETQYF. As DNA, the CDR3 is TGTGCCAGCTCACTGGAGGGCGGGCAAGAGACCCAGTACTTC.

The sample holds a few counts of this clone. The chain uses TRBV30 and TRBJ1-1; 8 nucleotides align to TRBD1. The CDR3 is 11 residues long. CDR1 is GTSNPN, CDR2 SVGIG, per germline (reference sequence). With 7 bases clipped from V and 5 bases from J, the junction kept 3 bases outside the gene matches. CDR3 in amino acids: CAYRGYTEAFF. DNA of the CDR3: TGTGCCTACAGGGGGTATACTGAAGCTTTCTTT.

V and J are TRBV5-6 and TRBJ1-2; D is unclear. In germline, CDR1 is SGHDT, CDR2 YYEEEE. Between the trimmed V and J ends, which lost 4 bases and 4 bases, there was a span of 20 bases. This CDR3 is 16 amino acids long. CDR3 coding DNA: TGTGCCAGCAGCGAATCAGGTGGGCAGGTCATCTATGGCTACACCTTC. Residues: CASSESGGQVIYGYTF.

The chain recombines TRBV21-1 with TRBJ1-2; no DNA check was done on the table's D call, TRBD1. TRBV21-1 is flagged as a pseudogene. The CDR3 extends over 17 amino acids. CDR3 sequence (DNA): TGTGCCAGCCTCAGGGGGCAAGGATACATAGGGAACTATGGCTACACCTTC. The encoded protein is CASLRGQGYIGNYGYTF.

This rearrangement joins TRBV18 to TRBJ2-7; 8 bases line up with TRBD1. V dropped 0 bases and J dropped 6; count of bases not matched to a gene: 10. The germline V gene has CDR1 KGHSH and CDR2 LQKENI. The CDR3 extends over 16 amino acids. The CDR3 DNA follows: TGTGCCAGCTCACCACCTTCCCGGCAGGGGGCGGGCGAGCAGTACTTC. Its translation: CASSPPSRQGAGEQYF.

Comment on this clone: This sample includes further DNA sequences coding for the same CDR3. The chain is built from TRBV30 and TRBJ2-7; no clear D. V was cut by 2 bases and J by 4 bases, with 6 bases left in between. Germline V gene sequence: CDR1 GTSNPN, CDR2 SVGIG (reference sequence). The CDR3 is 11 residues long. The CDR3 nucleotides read TGTGCCTGGAGTCAAGCTTACGAGCAGTACTTC. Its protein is CAWSQAYEQYF.

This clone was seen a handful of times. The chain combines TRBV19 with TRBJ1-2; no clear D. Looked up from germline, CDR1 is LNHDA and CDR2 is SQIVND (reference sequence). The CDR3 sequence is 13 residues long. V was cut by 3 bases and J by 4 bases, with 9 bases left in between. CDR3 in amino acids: CASSMTGPYGYTF. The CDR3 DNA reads TGTGCCAGTAGTATGACGGGCCCCTATGGCTACACCTTC. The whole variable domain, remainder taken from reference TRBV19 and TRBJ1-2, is DGGITQSPKYLFRKEGQNVTLSCEQNLNHDAMYWYRQDPGQGLRLIYYSQIVNDFQKGDIAEGYSVSREKKESFPLTVTSAQKNPTAFYLCASSMTGPYGYTFGSGTRLTVV.

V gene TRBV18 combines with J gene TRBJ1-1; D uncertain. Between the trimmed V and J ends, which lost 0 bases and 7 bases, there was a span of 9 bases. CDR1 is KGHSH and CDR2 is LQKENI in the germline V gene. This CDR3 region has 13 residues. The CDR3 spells CASSPPGTGEAFF. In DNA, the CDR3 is TGTGCCAGCTCACCACCGGGAACGGGTGAAGCTTTCTTT.

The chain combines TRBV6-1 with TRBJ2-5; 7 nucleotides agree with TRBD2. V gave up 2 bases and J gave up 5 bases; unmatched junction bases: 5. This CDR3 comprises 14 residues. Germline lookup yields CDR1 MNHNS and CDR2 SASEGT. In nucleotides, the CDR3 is TGTGCCAGCAGTGAATTGCCGGGGGGTGAGACCCAGTACTTC. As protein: CASSELPGGETQYF.

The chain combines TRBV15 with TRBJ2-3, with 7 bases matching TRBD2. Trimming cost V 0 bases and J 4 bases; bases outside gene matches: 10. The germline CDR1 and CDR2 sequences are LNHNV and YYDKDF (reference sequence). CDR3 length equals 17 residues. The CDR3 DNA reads TGTGCCACCAGCAGAGATAGGCGAGGGGAGGGCTCAGATACGCAGTATTTT. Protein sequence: CATSRDRRGEGSDTQYF.